This TCR beta chain comes out of a study of regulatory T cells in long-lasting Graves disease (dated by TCRdb to the early 2020s). At the level of the whole study: Patients with newly diagnosed Graves' disease had been on antithyroid drugs for under 3 months. A total of some 35 samples underwent TCR sequencing, from about 13 patients with persistent Graves' disease and some 20 patients with newly diagnosed Graves' disease. Patients with persistent Graves' disease were compared with patients with newly diagnosed Graves' disease using TCR sequencing and RNA sequencing of peripheral blood. The study took place in China and was registered as a clinical trial.

Points the paper makes about the study in general: Compared with newly diagnosed patients, persistent Graves' disease patients had lower TCR Shannon entropy and fewer highly expanded clones, which suggests clonal expansion. Because the primary lesion, thyroid tissue, could not be accessed, the study looked at peripheral blood alone. As a limitation, the authors acknowledged that the small sample size may reduce accuracy. TRBV28, TRBJ1-2 and TRBJ2-5 were preferentially used in persistent disease, while TRBV20-1 and TRBJ2-1 were favored in newly diagnosed disease. Patients with persistent disease shared more public clonotypes (approximately 2,500) than newly diagnosed patients did (more than 900). Sequencing and analysis were limited to the TCR beta chain.

This clonotype was detected ten times or more. The antigen this receptor binds is unknown. No much larger clone is present one base from it, and per-base qualities are unavailable. Libraries were prepared through multiplex PCR. The data were produced on an Illumina HiSeq 4000. To build TCR beta libraries, CDR3 regions were amplified by Arm-PCR using iRepertoire HTBI primers. Gel purification was performed on PCR products prior to sequencing. In the authors' own workflow: Gene usage analysis of CDR3 amino acid clonotypes relied on the approximately 68 TRBV and 14 TRBJ segments identified across samples. COPE and FqMerger were used to merge filtered high-quality paired reads into contigs. BLAST was used to align contigs to IMGT TRBV, TRBD and TRBJ reference genes, and CDR3 was defined according to IMGT. Any clonotype with a frequency above 0.1% was counted as a highly expanded clone. Shannon entropy served as the measure of repertoire diversity, while the Gini coefficient captured V-J evenness. A clonotype was considered public if more than one individual shared it. The public reads were run again by TCRdb, first through fastp at Q25 and then through MiXCR, and only productive beta chains were kept. When rows share a CDR3 protein, they turn into one entry using the most common DNA and genes. The V and J calls were determined by TCRdb, not by the authors. This sample comprises hundreds of thousands of distinct CDR3 sequences, around 15% of them detected only once. The ten largest clones take up 22% of the sample.

The germline V gene (reference sequence) sets CDR1 to SEHNR and CDR2 to FQNEAQ. V loses 6 bases of germline sequence and J loses 0 bases, and the interval between the two ends is 9 bases. The CDR3 measures 13 amino acids from cysteine to phenylalanine. The only DNA kept is the CDR3, 39 bases in frame from the first base. The sample's time point label, decoded: newly diagnosed GD, antithyroid drugs for less than 3 months. For both TCR sequencing and RNA sequencing, RNA was extracted from PBMCs in TRIzol. The diagnosis of Graves' disease followed American Thyroid Association guidelines. Patients for the study were recruited at an endocrinology department in Xi'an, China. Each patient gave around 9.2 milliliters of peripheral blood, collected in an EDTA anticoagulant tube. Ficoll Paque Plus density gradient separation was used to isolate PBMCs, and no further T cell sorting was done. An Agilent 2100 Bioanalyzer and agarose gel were used to assess RNA quality, and a NanoDrop 2000 was used to measure RNA concentration.

This chain joins TRBV7-9 to TRBJ2-7; TRBD2 is a weak D gene call, 7 bases matching. The sequences come from peripheral blood mononuclear cells (PBMCs), collected at new diagnosis, from a patient treated with antithyroid drugs. This TCR derives from a female donor with Graves disease. The bases are TGTGCCAGCAGAGGGGGGGCCTCCTACGAGCAGTACTTC. It specifies CASRGGASYEQYF.